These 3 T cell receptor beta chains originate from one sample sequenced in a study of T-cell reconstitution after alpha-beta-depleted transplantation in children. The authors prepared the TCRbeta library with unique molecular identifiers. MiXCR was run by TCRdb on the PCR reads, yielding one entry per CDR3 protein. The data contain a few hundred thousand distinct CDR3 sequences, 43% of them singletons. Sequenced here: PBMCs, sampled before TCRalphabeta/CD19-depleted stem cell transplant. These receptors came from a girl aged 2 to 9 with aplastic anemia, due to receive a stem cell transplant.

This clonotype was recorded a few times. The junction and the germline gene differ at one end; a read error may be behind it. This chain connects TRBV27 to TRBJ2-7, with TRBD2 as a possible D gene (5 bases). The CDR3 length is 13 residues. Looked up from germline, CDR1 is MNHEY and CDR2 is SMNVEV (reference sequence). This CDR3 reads CASSLRVSYEQYF. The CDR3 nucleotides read TGCGCCAGCAGCTTGAGGGTTTCCTACGAGCAGTACTTC.

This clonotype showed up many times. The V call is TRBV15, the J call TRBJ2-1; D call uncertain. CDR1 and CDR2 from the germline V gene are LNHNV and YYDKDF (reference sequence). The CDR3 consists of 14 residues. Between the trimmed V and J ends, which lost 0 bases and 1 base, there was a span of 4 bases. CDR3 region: CATSRDGSYNEQFF. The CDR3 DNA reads TGTGCCACCAGCAGAGATGGGTCCTACAATGAGCAGTTCTTC.

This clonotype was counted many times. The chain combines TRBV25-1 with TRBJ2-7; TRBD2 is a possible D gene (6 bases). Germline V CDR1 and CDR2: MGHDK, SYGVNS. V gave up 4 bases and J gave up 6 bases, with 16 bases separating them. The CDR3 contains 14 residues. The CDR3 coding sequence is TGTGCCAGCAGTGGGAGGGCACTTCGGCTCGAGCAGTACTTC. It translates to CASSGRALRLEQYF.